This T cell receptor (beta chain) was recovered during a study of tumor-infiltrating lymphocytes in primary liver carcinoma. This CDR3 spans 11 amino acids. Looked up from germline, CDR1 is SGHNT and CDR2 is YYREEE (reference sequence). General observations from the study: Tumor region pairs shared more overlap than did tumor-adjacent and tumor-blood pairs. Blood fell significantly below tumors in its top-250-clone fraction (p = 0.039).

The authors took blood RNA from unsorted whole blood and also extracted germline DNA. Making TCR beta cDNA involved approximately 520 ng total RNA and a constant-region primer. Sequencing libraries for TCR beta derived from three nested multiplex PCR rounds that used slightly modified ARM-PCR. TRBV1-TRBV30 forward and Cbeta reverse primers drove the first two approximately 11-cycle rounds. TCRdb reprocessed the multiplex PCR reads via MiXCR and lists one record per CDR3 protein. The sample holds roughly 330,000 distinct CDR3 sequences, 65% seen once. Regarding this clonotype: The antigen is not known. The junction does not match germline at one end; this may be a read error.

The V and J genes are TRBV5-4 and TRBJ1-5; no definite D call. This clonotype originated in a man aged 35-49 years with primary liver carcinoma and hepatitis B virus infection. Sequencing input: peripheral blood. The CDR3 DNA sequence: TGTGCCGGCAGCTTTAATCAGCCCCAGCATTTT. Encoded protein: CAGSFNQPQHF.